This TCR beta chain was documented in a study of blood T cell repertoires in COVID-19. Resolution of symptoms, clearance, or two negative PCRs was present in recovered Cohort 3 donors. The CDR3 covers 14 residues. Trimming shortened V by 5 bases and J by 6 bases, and 13 bases separated the two germline ends. Looked up from germline, CDR1 is SGHAT and CDR2 is FQNNGV. Generated by immunoSEQ multiplex PCR, the TCRdb table keeps only in-frame clones and is missing some. The table lists fewer than 200,000 clones, 70% to 90% of them singletons. This TCR was sampled from a woman aged 45 to 65 who had recovered from COVID-19. The rearrangement joins TRBV11-2 to TRBJ2-2; D might be TRBD1 (5 bases). The sequencing input was PBMCs or T cells enriched from blood (not recorded which). In nucleotides, the CDR3 is TGTGCCAGCAGCCTTCCGATAGGGGCCGGGGAGCTGTTTTTT. Amino acids: CASSLPIGAGELFF. The full variable domain, in which reference TRBV11-2 and TRBJ2-2 provide the parts outside the CDR3, is EAGVAQSPRYKIIEKRQSVAFWCNPISGHATLYWYQQILGQGPKLLIQFQNNGVVDDSQLPKDRFSAERLKGVDSTLKIQPAKLEDSAVYLCASSLPIGAGELFFGEGSRLTVL.